This T cell receptor (beta chain) appears in the sequencing data of a study of blood T cell repertoires in COVID-19. Across the study: The United States, Italy and Spain provided the acute and convalescent COVID-19 samples. Sample material is recorded as cDNA or gDNA derived from T cells, B-cell-depleted T cells, or PBMCs.

Per the authors' pipeline: Amplification of reference gene primers provided the estimated nucleated cell counts. Sequenced by immunoSEQ multiplex PCR; TCRdb stores in-frame clones only, minus some. V, J and clone size are taken as reported in that table, and D and trimming were inferred from the DNA itself. Of 130,000 to 150,000 clones listed, about 90% are singletons. V lost 3 bases, J lost 0 bases, and 9 bases lay in between. The CDR3 extends over 15 amino acids. From germline, CDR1 is LNHDA and CDR2 SQIVND (reference sequence). This chain joins TRBV19 and TRBJ2-1, with D possibly being TRBD1 (6 bases). This clonotype originated in a man aged 45-65 years with active or convalescent COVID-19. The sequenced sample was peripheral blood. In nucleotides, the CDR3 is TGTGCCAGTAGTATCGACAGGAGCTCCTACAATGAGCAGTTCTTC. Amino acid sequence: CASSIDRSSYNEQFF.